A selection of T cell receptor beta chains follows, all from one sample in a study of T cells in Graves' hyperthyroidism and ophthalmopathy. One entry per CDR3 protein, called by TCRdb with MiXCR from the multiplex PCR reads. The table lists 130,000 or so distinct CDR3 sequences, approximately 20% of them singletons. Sequenced input: blood. The receptors come from a woman between 45 and 65 years old with Graves' hyperthyroidism that later progressed to Graves' ophthalmopathy. The CDR3 runs from the conserved cysteine through the conserved F or W. Fields, in order: V gene, D gene, J gene, clone size, CDR3 protein, CDR3 DNA. D genes are given only for firm matches. Clone size, where shown, is once, few, many, or a class for clones that have expanded.

>TRBV11-2|TRBD2|TRBJ2-2|-
CASSLAGGGGELFF
TGTGCCAGCAGCTTAGCGGGGGGTGGCGGGGAGCTGTTTTTT
>TRBV29-1|TRBD2|TRBJ2-1|many
CSVEDRRLAGGPSNEQFF
TGCAGCGTTGAAGATCGCCGGCTAGCGGGAGGGCCGTCCAATGAGCAGTTCTTC
>TRBV29-1|TRBD1|TRBJ1-1|once
CSAGTVPNTEAFF
TGCAGCGCCGGGACAGTCCCCAACACTGAAGCTTTCTTT
>TRBV2|-|TRBJ1-5|-
CASSEAHSWGPQHF
TGTGCCAGCAGTGAAGCCCACTCGTGGGGGCCCCAGCATTTT
>TRBV10-2|-|TRBJ1-1|many
CASSGISGTEAFF
TGCGCCAGCAGTGGGATCTCAGGCACTGAAGCTTTCTTT
>TRBV20-1|-|TRBJ1-4|many
CSARRSFATNEKLFF
TGCAGTGCTAGAAGGAGTTTTGCAACTAATGAAAAACTGTTTTTT
>TRBV7-8|-|TRBJ1-1|many
CASSLVTVPNTEAFF
TGTGCCAGCAGCTTAGTTACGGTGCCGAACACTGAAGCTTTCTTT
>TRBV2|-|TRBJ2-7|many
CASSEALGPTYEQYF
TGTGCCAGCAGTGAAGCGCTTGGACCCACCTACGAGCAGTACTTC
>TRBV28|TRBD2|TRBJ2-2|-
CASRRVAGGSTGELFF
TGTGCCAGCAGAAGGGTCGCGGGAGGAAGCACCGGGGAGCTGTTTTTT
>TRBV4-1|-|TRBJ1-1|-
CAGSQEAGTKNTGAFF
TGCGCCGGCAGCCAAGAGGCAGGGACAAAGAACACTGGAGCTTTCTTT
>TRBV28|-|TRBJ2-2|-
CASSLEEANTGELFF
TGTGCCAGCAGTTTGGAAGAAGCGAACACCGGGGAGCTGTTTTTT
>TRBV27|TRBD2|TRBJ2-7|few
CATARSGNSYEQYF
TGTGCCACCGCTCGAAGCGGGAACTCCTACGAGCAGTACTTC
>TRBV28|-|TRBJ2-1|-
CASSLLAGSYNEQFF
TGTGCCAGCAGTTTATTGGCGGGTTCCTACAATGAGCAGTTCTTC
>TRBV10-3|TRBD2|TRBJ2-3|-
CAISPETSGRRDTQYF
TGTGCCATCAGCCCCGAGACTAGCGGACGGAGGGATACGCAGTATTTT
>TRBV9|TRBD1|TRBJ1-1|few
CASSAGQGLNTEAFF
TGTGCCAGCAGCGCAGGACAGGGGTTGAACACTGAAGCTTTCTTT
>TRBV15|TRBD1|TRBJ2-1|-
CATSRDRGYNEQFF
TGTGCCACCAGCAGGGACAGGGGATACAATGAGCAGTTCTTC
>TRBV24-1|-|TRBJ2-1|many
CATSDLPSDYSSYNEQFF
TGTGCCACCAGTGATTTGCCCTCGGACTACAGCTCCTACAATGAGCAGTTCTTC
>TRBV4-2|TRBD2|TRBJ2-7|few
CASSQDGLAGGYEQYF
TGTGCCAGCAGCCAAGACGGACTAGCGGGGGGCTACGAGCAGTACTTC
>TRBV7-9|-|TRBJ1-5|-
CASSLAGGPNQPQHF
TGTGCCAGCAGCTTAGCGGGGGGACCCAACCAGCCCCAGCATTTT
>TRBV20-1|-|TRBJ2-3|many
CSADDNRRGTDTQYF
TGCAGTGCTGACGACAACCGACGGGGCACAGATACGCAGTATTTT
>TRBV6-5|-|TRBJ2-3|-
CASSYGGVGRDTQYF
TGTGCCAGCAGTTATGGTGGGGTAGGCCGGGATACGCAGTATTTT
>TRBV20-1|-|TRBJ2-7|many
CSAPRTPLRGQYF
TGCAGTGCTCCCCGGACTCCCCTACGGGGGCAGTACTTC
>TRBV18|-|TRBJ2-1|many
CASSPSLGNEQFF
TGTGCCAGCTCACCATCACTAGGCAATGAGCAGTTCTTC
>TRBV7-9|TRBD1|TRBJ1-6|-
CASSFDRGDNSPLHF
TGTGCCAGCAGCTTCGACAGGGGGGATAATTCACCCCTCCACTTT
>TRBV20-1|TRBD1|TRBJ1-3|many
CSAEQGTGNTIYF
TGCAGTGCCGAACAGGGGACTGGAAACACCATATATTTT
>TRBV7-2|-|TRBJ2-1|-
CASLGDFVNEQFF
TGTGCCAGTTTGGGGGATTTCGTTAATGAGCAGTTCTTC
>TRBV3-1|TRBD2|TRBJ2-5|many
CASSQALAGRQETQYF
TGTGCCAGCAGCCAAGCGCTAGCGGGACGTCAAGAGACCCAGTACTTC
>TRBV14|-|TRBJ2-1|many
CASSQDRVRNNEQFF
TGTGCCAGCAGCCAAGATAGAGTCCGGAACAATGAGCAGTTCTTC
>TRBV29-1|TRBD1|TRBJ1-1|many
CSGGQGTNTEAFF
TGCAGCGGCGGACAGGGGACGAACACTGAAGCTTTCTTT
>TRBV9|-|TRBJ2-1|many
CASSGSGLSSYNEQFF
TGTGCCAGCAGCGGTAGCGGACTCAGCTCCTACAATGAGCAGTTCTTC
>TRBV28|TRBD2|TRBJ2-5|many
CASSLIGREETQYF
TGTGCCAGCAGTTTGATAGGGAGGGAAGAGACCCAGTACTTC
>TRBV5-1|-|TRBJ1-1|many
CASSRPIQGGTEAFF
TGCGCCAGCAGCCGACCAATACAGGGAGGGACTGAAGCTTTCTTT
>TRBV10-3|-|TRBJ1-4|-
CAISESPGANNEKLFF
TGTGCCATCAGTGAGTCGCCAGGGGCGAATAATGAAAAACTGTTTTTT
>TRBV20-1|TRBD1|TRBJ1-2|many
CSARAVDRGGYGYTF
TGCAGTGCTAGAGCCGTGGACAGGGGAGGCTATGGCTACACCTTC
>TRBV11-2|TRBD2|TRBJ2-5|many
CASSRTSGSAETQYF
TGTGCCAGCAGCAGGACTAGCGGGAGTGCTGAGACCCAGTACTTC
>TRBV6-1|TRBD1|TRBJ1-6|many
CASSPDRGSPLHF
TGTGCCAGCAGTCCTGACAGGGGTTCACCCCTCCACTTT
>TRBV12-3/TRBV12-4|-|TRBJ2-1|many
CASTSRAGSSYNEQFF
TGTGCCAGCACCTCACGGGCGGGGAGCTCCTACAATGAGCAGTTCTTC
>TRBV5-4|TRBD1|TRBJ1-1|-
CASSLLTGGNTEAFF
TGTGCCAGCAGCTTGCTGACAGGGGGGAACACTGAAGCTTTCTTT
>TRBV6-1|TRBD1|TRBJ1-5|many
CASSALRTGANQPQHF
TGTGCCAGCAGTGCTCTCCGGACAGGGGCGAATCAGCCCCAGCATTTT
>TRBV11-2|-|TRBJ1-2|few
CASSARGTGYTF
TGTGCCAGCAGCGCCCGGGGTACCGGCTACACCTTC